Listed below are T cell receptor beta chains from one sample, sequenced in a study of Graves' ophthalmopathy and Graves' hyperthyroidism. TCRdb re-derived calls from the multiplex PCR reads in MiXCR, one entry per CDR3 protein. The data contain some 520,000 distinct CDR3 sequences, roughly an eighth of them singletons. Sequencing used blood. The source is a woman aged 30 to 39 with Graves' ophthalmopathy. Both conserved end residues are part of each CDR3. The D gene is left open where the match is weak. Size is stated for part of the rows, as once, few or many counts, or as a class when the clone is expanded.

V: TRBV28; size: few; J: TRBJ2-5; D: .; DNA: TGTGCCAGCAGGAGGAGGCAAGAGACCAAGTACTTC; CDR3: CASRRRQETKYF
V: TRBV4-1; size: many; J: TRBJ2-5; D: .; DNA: TGCGCCAGCAGCCAAGATACGGGACACTTTTCGGAGACCCAGTACTTC; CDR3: CASSQDTGHFSETQYF
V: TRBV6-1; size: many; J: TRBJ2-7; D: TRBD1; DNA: TGTGCCAGCAGGAGACCGGGACAGGGTAACCACGAGCAGTACTTC; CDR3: CASRRPGQGNHEQYF
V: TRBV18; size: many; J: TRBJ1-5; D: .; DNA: TGTGCCAGCTCACCGGAGTGGGGTCAGCCCCAGCATTTT; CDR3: CASSPEWGQPQHF
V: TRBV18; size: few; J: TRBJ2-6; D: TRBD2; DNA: TGTGCCAGCTCACCAGTATTTCCGGGAGGGCCTTCCTCTGGGGCCAACGTCCTGACTTTC; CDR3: CASSPVFPGGPSSGANVLTF
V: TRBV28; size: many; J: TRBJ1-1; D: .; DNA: TGTGCCAGCAGTTTTGGTGGGGCTAGGGACACTGAAGCTTTCTTT; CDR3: CASSFGGARDTEAFF
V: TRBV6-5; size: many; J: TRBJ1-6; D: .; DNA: TGTGCCAGCAGTTACTCGCGAAGCTCCTATAATTCACCCCTCCACTTT; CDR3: CASSYSRSSYNSPLHF
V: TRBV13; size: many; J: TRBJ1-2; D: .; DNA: TGTGCCAGCAGCCTGGGGCAGGGGATGGACTATGGCTACACCTTC; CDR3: CASSLGQGMDYGYTF
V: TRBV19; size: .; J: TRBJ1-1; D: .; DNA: TGTGCCAGTAGTATAGGCGCTCTCAGGGGCAACACTGAAGCTTTCTTT; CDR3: CASSIGALRGNTEAFF
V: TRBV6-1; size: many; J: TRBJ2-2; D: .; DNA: TGTGCCAGCAGGCCCAGGGAGCTGGGCACCGGGGAGCTGTTTTTT; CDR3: CASRPRELGTGELFF
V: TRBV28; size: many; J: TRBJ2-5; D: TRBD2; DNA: TGTGCCAGCAGTTCCCCTCACGGGACTAGCGGTCACCAAGAGACCCAGTACTTC; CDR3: CASSSPHGTSGHQETQYF
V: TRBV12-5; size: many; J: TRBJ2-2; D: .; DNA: TGTGCTAGTGGTTTGGCCCAGGGGGGGACAGTAAACACCGGGGAGCTGTTTTTT; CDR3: CASGLAQGGTVNTGELFF
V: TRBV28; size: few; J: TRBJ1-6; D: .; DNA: TGTGCCTCTTCCGGGGGTAGTCCCTATAATTCACCCCTCCACTTT; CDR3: CASSGGSPYNSPLHF
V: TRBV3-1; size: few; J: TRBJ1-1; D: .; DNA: TGTGCCAGCAGCCAAGTAACGGGTTTCACTGAAGCTTTCTTT; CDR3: CASSQVTGFTEAFF
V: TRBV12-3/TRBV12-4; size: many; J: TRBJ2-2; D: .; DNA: TGTGCCAGCAGTTTTTCTACGTTCACCGGGGAGTTGTTTTTT; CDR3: CASSFSTFTGELFF
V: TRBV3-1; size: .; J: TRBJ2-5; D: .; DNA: TGTGCCAGCAGCCAAGCCCAACGAGGGACCCCCCACCAAGAGACCCAGTACTTC; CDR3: CASSQAQRGTPHQETQYF
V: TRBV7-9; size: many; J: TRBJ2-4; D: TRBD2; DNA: TGTGCCAGCAGGCCCCCCGGGACTAGCGGGAGAAACATTCAGTACTTC; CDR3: CASRPPGTSGRNIQYF
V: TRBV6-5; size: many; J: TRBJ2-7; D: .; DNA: TGTGCCAGCAGTTCGGGACCGATGGGGGAGCAGTACTTC; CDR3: CASSSGPMGEQYF
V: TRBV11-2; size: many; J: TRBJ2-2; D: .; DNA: TGTGCCAGCAGCTTAAGGCCATTTACCGGGGAGCTGTTTTTT; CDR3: CASSLRPFTGELFF
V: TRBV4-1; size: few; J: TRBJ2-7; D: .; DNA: TGCGCCAGCAGCCAAGGGGGTCCCGGCTACGAGCAGTACTTC; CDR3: CASSQGGPGYEQYF
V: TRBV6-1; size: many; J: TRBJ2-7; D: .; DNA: TGTGCCAGCAGTGAATTTGAAGGGGCAGCCTACGAGCAGTACTTC; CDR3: CASSEFEGAAYEQYF
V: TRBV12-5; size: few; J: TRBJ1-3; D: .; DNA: TGTGCTAGTGGTTTGGTAGGCAGATCAACTGGAAACACCATATATTTT; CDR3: CASGLVGRSTGNTIYF
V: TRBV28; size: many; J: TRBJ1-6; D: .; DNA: TGTGCCAGCAGTTTGAGAAGAAATTCACCCCTCCACTTT; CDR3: CASSLRRNSPLHF
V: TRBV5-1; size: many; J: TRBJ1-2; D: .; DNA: TGCGCCAGCAGCTTGGGGGACGCGTACTATGGCTACACCTTC; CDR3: CASSLGDAYYGYTF
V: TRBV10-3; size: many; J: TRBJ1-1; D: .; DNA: TGTGCCATCGGGCGGTCACTGAACACTGAAGCTTTCTTT; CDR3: CAIGRSLNTEAFF
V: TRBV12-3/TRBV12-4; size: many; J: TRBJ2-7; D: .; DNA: TGTGCCAGCAGTCCCCGGACGGCCCGAGCCTACGAGCAGTACTTC; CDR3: CASSPRTARAYEQYF
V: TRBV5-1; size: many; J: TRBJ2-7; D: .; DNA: TGCGCCAGCAGCTTGAGGCCGGATGATACCTACGAGCAGTACTTC; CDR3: CASSLRPDDTYEQYF
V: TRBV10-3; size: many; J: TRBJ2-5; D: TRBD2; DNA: TGTGCCATCAGTGAACCGAGCGGGGGGAAAGAGACCCAGTACTTC; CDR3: CAISEPSGGKETQYF
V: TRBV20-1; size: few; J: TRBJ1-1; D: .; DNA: TGCAGTGCTAGAATAGGGGTCACTGAAGCTTTCTTT; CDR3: CSARIGVTEAFF